A single T cell receptor beta chain is shown here with its context. Its recognized antigen is unknown. One base away there is no much larger clone; base qualities are not given. The label giving this sample's time point can be read as: baseline before first vaccination. Samples from vaccinated people were obtained from the UK trials COV001 and COV002, which included a single-blind randomized controlled phase 2/3 trial of AZD1222 (ChAdOx1 nCoV-19) in healthy adults. For TCRbeta chain sequencing, PBMC samples were collected from trial participants at day 0 and at day 28 after the second dose. V and J are truncated by 8 bases and 0 bases respectively, leaving an intervening sequence of 10 bases. Looking up the germline V gene (reference sequence) yields CDR1 MNHEY and CDR2 SMNVEV. From cysteine to phenylalanine, the CDR3 is 13 amino acids long. The only DNA kept is the CDR3, 39 bases in frame from the first base.

The CDR3 regions of human TCRbeta chains were analyzed by immunosequencing. The original methods were these. Repertoire TCRs were checked for matches against a reference library of SARS-CoV-2-specific TCRs that had been generated using the MIRA antigen-specificity platform. Breadth was defined as the fraction of unique TCRs that were SARS-CoV-2-associated. Depth was defined as the fraction of total T cells that were SARS-CoV-2-associated. Using the MIRA data, each spike-specific TCR was mapped to the spike region that the TCR reacts to and placed in a CD4 or CD8 class. Log10-transformed breadth and depth values were compared by one-way ANOVA with Sidak's multiple comparisons tests. This immuneACCESS table, as held by TCRdb, lists in-frame sequences with V and J called but not all clones. Of the missing ones, under half trace to an unresolved V gene in checked studies; the others have no known cause. Clone size and V and J calls were adopted from that table, with D and trimming inferred from the DNA. This sample is represented by 140,000 to 150,000 clones; about 93% of them were singletons. The ten largest make up roughly 5.5% of the sample.

This entry is derived from a study of T cell responses to AZD1222 COVID-19 vaccine (dated by TCRdb to about 2021). At the level of the whole study: AZD1222 recipients given second doses at about 4 weeks or at about 12 weeks were pooled, since spike-specific TCR depth and breadth were not found to differ between the two schedules. A total of more than 230 trial participants underwent TCR sequencing, of whom approximately 200 had received two doses of AZD1222 and 26 had received two doses of the MenACWY control vaccine. Trial participants were enrolled by age into subgroups of 18-55, 56-69 and 70-plus years, and about 150, 27 and 61 TCR-sequenced participants, respectively, were included in these subgroups.

What the authors observed across the whole study: The vaccine-associated CD4 TCRs covered the entire spike protein, and the dominant responses fell in regions 160-218 and 743-854. Conclusions about previously exposed vaccinees were limited because only 6 or 7 AZD1222 recipients were SARS-CoV-2 seropositive at baseline. Nearly half of unique spike-specific TCRs reportedly recognized epitopes outside regions mutated in the B.1.351 and B.1.1.7 variants. Because no day 14 peak-response samples were available, the repertoires could be characterized only after the peak T cell response. After two AZD1222 doses, both the breadth and the depth of spike-specific TCRs were significantly higher than at day 0 and than in MenACWY recipients. In the small 56-69-year group, the increase in depth fell short of significance, most likely because of low power. Participants were mostly white British and included more females than males, and it was suggested by the authors that clonal diversity may have been underestimated.

Sequences were derived from peripheral blood, sampled on day 0 of AZD1222 vaccination. The chain is assembled from TRBV27 and TRBJ1-1, with no reliable assignment of the D segment. The clonotype originates from an adult in good health. The CDR3 here reads CASRRQMNTEAFF. The DNA sequence reads TGTGCCAGCCGAAGGCAAATGAACACTGAAGCTTTCTTT.